This entry features one TCR beta chain sequence. PCR involved 60 Vbeta and 13 Jbeta primers. Sequencing was performed with immunoSEQ multiplex PCR; in TCRdb, only in-frame clones are kept and a portion is missing. The sample has 150,000 to 200,000 clones, almost 75% seen once; the top ten hold approximately 5.1%. The data stem from a study of cytomegalovirus exposure and HLA in healthy donors. This clonotype originated in a woman between 18 and 29 years old in good health and CMV-seropositive. Material: PBMCs.

The CDR3 bases are TGTGCCAGCAGTTTGCCGGTTACAGGGAACACTGAAGCTTTCTTT. This encodes CASSLPVTGNTEAFF. This chain connects TRBV28 to TRBJ1-1, with D perhaps matching TRBD1 (5 bases). Germline V gives CDR1 MDHEN, CDR2 SYDVKM. The CDR3 covers 15 residues. The ends were cut back, 3 bases at V and 1 base at J, with 12 bases in the middle.